This T cell receptor beta chain is from a study of early T cells in non-severe SARS-CoV-2 infection. Germline V gene data show CDR1 as SQVTM and CDR2 as ANQGSEA. This CDR3 has 13 residues. Trimming shortened V by 4 bases and J by 6 bases, and 16 bases separated the two germline ends. Tagging with unique molecular identifiers was applied to individual cDNA molecules. From the 5' RACE reads, TCRdb called clonotypes with MiXCR, one entry per CDR3 protein. The profile covers more than 85,000 distinct CDR3 sequences, with around 13% appearing a single time and approximately 3.8% taken by the ten largest. The receptor was isolated from an adult who was a healthcare worker with PCR-confirmed SARS-CoV-2 infection or an uninfected control (not recorded which). This chain joins TRBV29-1 and TRBJ2-7; D may be TRBD1 (5 bases). Sequencing was performed on whole blood, taken at baseline. As DNA, the CDR3 is TGCAGCGTTGCGACCAACCTAAGGGGCGAGCAGTACTTC. This translates into CSVATNLRGEQYF.